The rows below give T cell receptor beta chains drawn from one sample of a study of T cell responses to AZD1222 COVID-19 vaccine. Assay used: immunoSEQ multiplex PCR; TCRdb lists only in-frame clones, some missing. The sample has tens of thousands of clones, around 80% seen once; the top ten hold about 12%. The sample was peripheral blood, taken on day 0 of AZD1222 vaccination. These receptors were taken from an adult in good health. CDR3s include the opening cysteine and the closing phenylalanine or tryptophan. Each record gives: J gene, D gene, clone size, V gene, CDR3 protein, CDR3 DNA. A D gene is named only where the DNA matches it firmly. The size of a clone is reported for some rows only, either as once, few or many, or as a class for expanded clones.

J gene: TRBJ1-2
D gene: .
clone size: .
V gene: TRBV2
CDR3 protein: CASSEVGGAGFRGTNYGYTF
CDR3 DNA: TGTGCCAGCAGTGAAGTTGGTGGGGCAGGGTTTCGTGGGACGAACTATGGCTACACCTTC

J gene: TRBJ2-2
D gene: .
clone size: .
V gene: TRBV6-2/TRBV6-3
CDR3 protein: CASSQNTGELFF
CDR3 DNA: TGTGCCAGCAGTCAGAACACCGGGGAGCTGTTTTTT

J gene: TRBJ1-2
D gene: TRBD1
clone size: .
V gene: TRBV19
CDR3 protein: CASSRTSTGIVGYTF
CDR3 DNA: TGTGCCAGTAGTAGGACCTCGACAGGGATTGTTGGCTACACCTTC

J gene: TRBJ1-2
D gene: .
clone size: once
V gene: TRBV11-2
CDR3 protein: CASSLGPGWGYTF
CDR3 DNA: TGTGCCAGCAGCTTAGGTCCGGGATGGGGCTACACCTTC

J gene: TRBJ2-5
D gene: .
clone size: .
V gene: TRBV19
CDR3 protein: CASSIRLGGQETQYF
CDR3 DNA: TGTGCCAGTAGTATTAGGCTGGGCGGCCAAGAGACCCAGTACTTC

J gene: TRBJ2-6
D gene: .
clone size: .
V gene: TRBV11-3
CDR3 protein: CASSLSGANVLTF
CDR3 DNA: TGTGCCAGCAGCTTATCTGGGGCCAACGTCCTGACTTTC

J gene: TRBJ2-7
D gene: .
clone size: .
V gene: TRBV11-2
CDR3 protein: CASSAVGQIYEQYF
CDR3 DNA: TGTGCCAGTTCTGCGGTAGGACAGATCTACGAGCAGTACTTC

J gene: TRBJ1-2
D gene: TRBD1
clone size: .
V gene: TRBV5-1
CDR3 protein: CASSPAQGDGYTF
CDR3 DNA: TGCGCCAGCAGCCCTGCACAGGGGGATGGCTACACCTTC

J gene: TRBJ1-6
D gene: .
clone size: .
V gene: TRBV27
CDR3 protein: CASSTTGTGNSPLHF
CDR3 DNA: TGTGCCAGCAGTACGACCGGGACGGGAAATTCACCCCTCCACTTT

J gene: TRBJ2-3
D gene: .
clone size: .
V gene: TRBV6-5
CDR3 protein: CASRTAGHTDTQYF
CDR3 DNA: TGTGCCAGCAGGACGGCTGGACACACAGATACGCAGTATTTT

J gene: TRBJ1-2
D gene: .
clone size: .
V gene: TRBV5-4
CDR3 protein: CASSSDSYGYTF
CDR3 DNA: TGTGCCAGCAGCTCCGACAGCTATGGCTACACCTTC

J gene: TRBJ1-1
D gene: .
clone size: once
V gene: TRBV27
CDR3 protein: CASSRSRVNTEAFF
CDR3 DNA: TGTGCCAGCAGCCGATCCAGGGTCAACACTGAAGCTTTCTTT

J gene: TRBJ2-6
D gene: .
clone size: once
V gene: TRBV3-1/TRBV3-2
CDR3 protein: CALQPWGANVLTF
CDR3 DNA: TGTGCGCTACAGCCCTGGGGGGCCAACGTCCTGACTTTC

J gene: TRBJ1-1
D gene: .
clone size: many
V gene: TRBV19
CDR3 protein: CASSLGLGTEAFF
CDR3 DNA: TGTGCCAGTAGTTTGGGACTTGGGACTGAAGCTTTCTTT

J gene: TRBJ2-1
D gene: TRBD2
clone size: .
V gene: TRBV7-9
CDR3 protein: CASTLAGYNEQFF
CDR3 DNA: TGTGCCAGCACGCTAGCGGGGTATAATGAGCAGTTCTTC

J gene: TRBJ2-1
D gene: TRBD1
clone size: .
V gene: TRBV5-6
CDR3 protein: CASSLPQGAVYNEQFF
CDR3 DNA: TGTGCCAGCAGCCTCCCCCAGGGGGCGGTCTACAATGAGCAGTTCTTC

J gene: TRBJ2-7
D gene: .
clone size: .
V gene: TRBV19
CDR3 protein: CASSDFAGTYEQYF
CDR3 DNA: TGTGCCAGTAGTGATTTTGCGGGGACCTACGAGCAGTACTTC

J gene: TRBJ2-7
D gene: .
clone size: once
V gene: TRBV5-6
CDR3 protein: CASSLGRYEQYF
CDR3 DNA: TGTGCCAGCAGCTTGGGTCGCTACGAGCAGTACTTC